This T cell receptor beta chain was obtained from a study of early T cells in non-severe SARS-CoV-2 infection. Across the study: Bulk RNA taken from unsorted whole blood was sequenced, leaving chains unpaired.

TCRdb fed the 5' RACE reads into MiXCR, producing one record per CDR3 protein. The table shows 20,000 to 25,000 distinct CDR3 sequences, with 5.3% occurring only once. V lost 0 bases and J 4 bases, leaving 21 bases between the germline ends. This CDR3 has 18 residues. Germline CDR1 and CDR2: DFQATT and SNEGSKA (reference sequence). This receptor was identified in an adult who was a healthcare worker with PCR-confirmed SARS-CoV-2 infection or an uninfected control (not recorded which). The J gene is TRBJ2-2, the V gene TRBV20-1; D may be TRBD1 (5 bases). Specimen: whole blood. CDR3 nucleotides: TGCAGTGCTAGAGATTTGCAGGGTATAGGTTTAGGCACCGGGGAGCTGTTTTTT. Residues: CSARDLQGIGLGTGELFF.